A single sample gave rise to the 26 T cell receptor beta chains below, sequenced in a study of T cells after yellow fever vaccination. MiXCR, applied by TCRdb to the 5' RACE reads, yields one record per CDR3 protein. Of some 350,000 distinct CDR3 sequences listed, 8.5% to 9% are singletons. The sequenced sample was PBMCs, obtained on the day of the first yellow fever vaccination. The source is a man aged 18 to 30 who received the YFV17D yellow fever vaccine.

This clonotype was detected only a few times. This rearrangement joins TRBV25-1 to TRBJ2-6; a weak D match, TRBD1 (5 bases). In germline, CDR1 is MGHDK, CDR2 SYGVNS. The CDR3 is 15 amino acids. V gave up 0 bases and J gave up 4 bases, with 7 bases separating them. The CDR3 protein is CASSEYGAGANVLTF. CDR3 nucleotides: TGTGCCAGCAGTGAATATGGGGCCGGGGCCAACGTCCTGACTTTC.

The CDR3 loop reads CASRGTAYEQYV. For the CDR3, the DNA is TGTGCCAGCAGAGGGACAGCCTACGAGCAGTACGTC. The chain links TRBV28 to TRBJ2-7; 7 bases fit TRBD1. There are 12 residues in the CDR3. Per the germline V gene, CDR1 is MDHEN and CDR2 is SYDVKM. Unmatched junction bases numbered 1, after V lost 6 bases and J lost 2 bases.

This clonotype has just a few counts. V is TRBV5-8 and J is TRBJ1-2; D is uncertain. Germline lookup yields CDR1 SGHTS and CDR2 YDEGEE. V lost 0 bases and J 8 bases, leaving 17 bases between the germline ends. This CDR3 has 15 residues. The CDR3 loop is CASSLAHGGYYGYTF. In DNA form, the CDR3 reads TGTGCCAGCAGCTTGGCTCATGGAGGGTATTACGGCTACACCTTC. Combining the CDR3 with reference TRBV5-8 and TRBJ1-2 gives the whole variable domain EAGVTQSPTHLIKTRGQQATLRCSPISGHTSVYWYQQALGLGLQFLLWYDEGEERNRGNFPPRFSGRQFPNYSSELNVNALELEDSALYLCASSLAHGGYYGYTFGSGTRLTVV.

The DNA of the CDR3 is TGCGCCAGCAGCCAAGATACGCCGGCGAACACTGAAGCTTTCTTT. The encoded protein is CASSQDTPANTEAFF. The chain links TRBV4-1 to TRBJ1-1; D call uncertain. This CDR3 has 15 residues. Between the trimmed V and J ends, which lost 0 bases and 1 base, there was a span of 9 bases. Germline loops: CDR1 MGHRA, CDR2 YSYEKL.

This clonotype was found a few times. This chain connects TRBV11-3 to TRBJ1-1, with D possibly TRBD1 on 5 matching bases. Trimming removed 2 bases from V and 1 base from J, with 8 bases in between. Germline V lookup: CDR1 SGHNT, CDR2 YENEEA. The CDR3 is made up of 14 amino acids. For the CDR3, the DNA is TGTGCCAGCAGCTTACACGGGGGGAACACTGAAGCTTTCTTT. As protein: CASSLHGGNTEAFF.

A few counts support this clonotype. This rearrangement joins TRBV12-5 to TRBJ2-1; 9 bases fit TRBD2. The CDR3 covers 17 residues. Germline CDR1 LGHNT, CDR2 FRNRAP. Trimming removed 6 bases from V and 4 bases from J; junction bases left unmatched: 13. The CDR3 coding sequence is TGTGCTAGTGGCCCGTATGGCGGGGGGGCCAGTTACAATGAGCAGTTCTTC. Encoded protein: CASGPYGGGASYNEQFF.

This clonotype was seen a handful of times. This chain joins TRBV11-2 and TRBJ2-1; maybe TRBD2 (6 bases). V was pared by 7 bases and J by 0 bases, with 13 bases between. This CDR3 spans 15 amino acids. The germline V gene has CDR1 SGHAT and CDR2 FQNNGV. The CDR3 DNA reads TGTGCCAGCACCCAAGGAGGGAGCTCCTACAATGAGCAGTTCTTC. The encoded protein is CASTQGGSSYNEQFF.

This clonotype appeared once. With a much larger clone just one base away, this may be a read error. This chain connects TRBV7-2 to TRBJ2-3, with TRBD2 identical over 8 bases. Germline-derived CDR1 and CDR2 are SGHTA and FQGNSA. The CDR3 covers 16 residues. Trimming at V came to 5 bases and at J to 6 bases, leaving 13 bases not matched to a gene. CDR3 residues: CASSQLGRGVPDTQYF. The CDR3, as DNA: TGTGCCAGCAGCCAGCTAGGGCGGGGGGTCCCCGATACGCAGTATTTT.

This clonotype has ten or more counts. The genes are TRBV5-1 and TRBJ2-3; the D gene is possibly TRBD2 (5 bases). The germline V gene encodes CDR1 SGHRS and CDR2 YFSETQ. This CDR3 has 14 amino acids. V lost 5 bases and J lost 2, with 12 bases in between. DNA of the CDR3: TGCGCCAGCAGGAAGGACGGGAACACAGATACGCAGTATTTT. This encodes CASRKDGNTDTQYF. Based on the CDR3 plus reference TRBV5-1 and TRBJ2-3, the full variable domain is KAGVTQTPRYLIKTRGQQVTLSCSPISGHRSVSWYQQTPGQGLQFLFEYFSETQRNKGNFPGRFSGRQFSNSRSEMNVSTLELGDSALYLCASRKDGNTDTQYFGPGTRLTVL.

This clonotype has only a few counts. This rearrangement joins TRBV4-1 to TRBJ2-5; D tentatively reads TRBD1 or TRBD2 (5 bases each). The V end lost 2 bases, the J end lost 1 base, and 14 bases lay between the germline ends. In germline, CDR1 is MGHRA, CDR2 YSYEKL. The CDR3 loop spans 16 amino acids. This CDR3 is CASSQRPGRIQETQYF. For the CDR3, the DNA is TGCGCCAGCAGCCAAAGACCGGGACGGATCCAAGAGACCCAGTACTTC.

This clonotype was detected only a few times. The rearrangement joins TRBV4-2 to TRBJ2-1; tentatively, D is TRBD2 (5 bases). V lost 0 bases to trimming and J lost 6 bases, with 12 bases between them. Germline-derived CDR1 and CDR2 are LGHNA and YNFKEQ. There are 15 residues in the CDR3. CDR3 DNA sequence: TGTGCCAGCAGCCAAGATCCGGTGCGGGTCAATGAGCAGTTCTTC. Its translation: CASSQDPVRVNEQFF.

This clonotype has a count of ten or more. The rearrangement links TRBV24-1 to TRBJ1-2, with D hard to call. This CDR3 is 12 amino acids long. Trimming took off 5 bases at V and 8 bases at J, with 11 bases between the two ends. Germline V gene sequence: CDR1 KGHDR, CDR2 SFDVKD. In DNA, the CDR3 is TGTGCCACCAGTGTTCTTGGGTACGGCTACACCTTC. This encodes CATSVLGYGYTF.

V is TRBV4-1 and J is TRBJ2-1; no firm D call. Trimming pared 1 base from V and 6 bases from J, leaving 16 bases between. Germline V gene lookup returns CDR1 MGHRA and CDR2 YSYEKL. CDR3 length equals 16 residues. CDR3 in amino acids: CASSQGHRSSANEQFF. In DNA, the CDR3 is TGCGCCAGCAGCCAAGGCCATAGGTCTTCGGCCAATGAGCAGTTCTTC.

The CDR3 DNA sequence: TGCAGTGCGACGGACAGGGACACCGGGGAGCTGTTTTTT. As protein: CSATDRDTGELFF. The rearrangement joins TRBV20-1 to TRBJ2-2; 8 nucleotides agree with TRBD1. CDR3 length equals 13 residues. Unmatched junction bases numbered 3, after V lost 6 bases and J lost 3 bases. In germline, CDR1 is DFQATT, CDR2 SNEGSKA (reference sequence).

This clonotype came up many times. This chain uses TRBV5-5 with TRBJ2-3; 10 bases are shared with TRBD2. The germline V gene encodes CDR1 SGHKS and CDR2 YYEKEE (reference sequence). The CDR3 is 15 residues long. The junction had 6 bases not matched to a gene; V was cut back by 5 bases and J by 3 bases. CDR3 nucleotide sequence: TGTGCCAGCAGACTAGCGGGGCTGGTAACAGATACGCAGTATTTT. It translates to CASRLAGLVTDTQYF.

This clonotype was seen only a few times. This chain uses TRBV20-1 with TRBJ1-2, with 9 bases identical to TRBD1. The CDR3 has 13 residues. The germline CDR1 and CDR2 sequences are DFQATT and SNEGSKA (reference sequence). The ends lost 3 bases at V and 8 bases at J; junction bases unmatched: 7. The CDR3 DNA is TGCAGTGCTAGTCTACAGGGGGCGGGAGGCTACACCTTC. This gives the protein CSASLQGAGGYTF.

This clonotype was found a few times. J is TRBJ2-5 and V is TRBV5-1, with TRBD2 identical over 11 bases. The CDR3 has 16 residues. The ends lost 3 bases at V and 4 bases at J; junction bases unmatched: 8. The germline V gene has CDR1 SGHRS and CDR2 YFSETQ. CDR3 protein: CASSSLAGGIGETQYF. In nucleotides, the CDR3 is TGCGCCAGCAGCTCTCTAGCGGGGGGCATCGGAGAGACCCAGTACTTC.

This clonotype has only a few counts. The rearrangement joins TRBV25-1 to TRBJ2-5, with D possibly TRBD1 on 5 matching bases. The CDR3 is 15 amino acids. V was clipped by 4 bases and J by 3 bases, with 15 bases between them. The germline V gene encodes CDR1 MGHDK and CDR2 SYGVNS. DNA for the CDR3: TGTGCCAGCAGTGGCCCGCCAGGGTGGGAAGAGACCCAGTACTTC. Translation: CASSGPPGWEETQYF. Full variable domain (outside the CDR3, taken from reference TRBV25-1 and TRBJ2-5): EADIYQTPRYLVIGTGKKITLECSQTMGHDKMYWYQQDPGMELHLIHYSYGVNSTEKGDLSSESTVSRIRTEHFPLTLESARPSHTSQYLCASSGPPGWEETQYFGPGTRLLVL.

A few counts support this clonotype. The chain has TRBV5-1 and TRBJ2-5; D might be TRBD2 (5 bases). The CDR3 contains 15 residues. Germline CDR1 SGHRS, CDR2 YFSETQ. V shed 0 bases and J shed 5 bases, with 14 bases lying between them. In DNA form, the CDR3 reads TGCGCCAGCAGCTTGGGAGACTACACCCAGGAGACCCAGTACTTC. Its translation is CASSLGDYTQETQYF.

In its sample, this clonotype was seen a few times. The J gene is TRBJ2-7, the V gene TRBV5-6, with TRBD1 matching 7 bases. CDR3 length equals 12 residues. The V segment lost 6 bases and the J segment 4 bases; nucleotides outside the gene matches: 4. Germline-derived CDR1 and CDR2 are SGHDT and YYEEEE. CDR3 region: CASTIQGYEQYF. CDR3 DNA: TGTGCCAGCACCATACAGGGGTACGAGCAGTACTTC.

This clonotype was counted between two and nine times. The CDR3 protein is CATSRERFSGGAVDTQYF. The CDR3, as DNA: TGTGCCACCAGCAGAGAACGTTTTAGCGGGGGGGCCGTAGATACGCAGTATTTT. The rearrangement links TRBV15 to TRBJ2-3; TRBD2 agrees at 11 bases. This CDR3 comprises 18 residues. After removal of 0 bases from V and 5 bases from J, the junction contained 10 bases not matched to a gene. Germline V CDR1 and CDR2: LNHNV, YYDKDF (reference sequence). Drawing the rest from reference TRBV15 and TRBJ2-3, the complete variable domain is DAMVIQNPRYQVTQFGKPVTLSCSQTLNHNVMYWYQQKSSQAPKLLFHYYDKDFNNEADTPDNFQSRRPNTSFCFLDIRSPGLGDTAMYLCATSRERFSGGAVDTQYFGPGTRLTVL.

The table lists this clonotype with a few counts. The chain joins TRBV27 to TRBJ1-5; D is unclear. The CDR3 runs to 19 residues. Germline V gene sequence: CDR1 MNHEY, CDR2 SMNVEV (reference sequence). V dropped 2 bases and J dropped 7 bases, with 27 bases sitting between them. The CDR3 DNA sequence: TGTGCCAGCAGTTTAATTGACCGAAGTGGGGAAAAGGTTAACCAGCCCCAGCATTTT. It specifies CASSLIDRSGEKVNQPQHF.

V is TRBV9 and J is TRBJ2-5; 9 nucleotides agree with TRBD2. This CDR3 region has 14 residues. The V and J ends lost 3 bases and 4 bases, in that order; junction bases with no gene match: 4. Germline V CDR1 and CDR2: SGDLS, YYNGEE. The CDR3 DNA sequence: TGTGCCAGCAGCGGTGATAGCGGGGGAGAGACCCAGTACTTC. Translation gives CASSGDSGGETQYF. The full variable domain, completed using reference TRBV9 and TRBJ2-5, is DSGVTQTPKHLITATGQRVTLRCSPRSGDLSVYWYQQSLDQGLQFLIQYYNGEERAKGNILERFSAQQFPDLHSELNLSSLELGDSALYFCASSGDSGGETQYFGPGTRLLVL.

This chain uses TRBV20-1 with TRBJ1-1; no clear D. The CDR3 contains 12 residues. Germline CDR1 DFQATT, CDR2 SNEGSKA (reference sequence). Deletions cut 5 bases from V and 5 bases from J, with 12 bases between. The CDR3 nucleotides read TGCAGTGCTCCCCCCCAGCTAACTGAAGCTTTCTTT. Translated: CSAPPQLTEAFF.

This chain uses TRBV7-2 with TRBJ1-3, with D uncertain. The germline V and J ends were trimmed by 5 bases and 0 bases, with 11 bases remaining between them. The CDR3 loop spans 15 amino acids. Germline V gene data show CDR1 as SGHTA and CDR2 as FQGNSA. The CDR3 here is CASSARARSGNTIYF. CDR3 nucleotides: TGTGCCAGCAGCGCGCGGGCCCGCTCTGGAAACACCATATATTTT.

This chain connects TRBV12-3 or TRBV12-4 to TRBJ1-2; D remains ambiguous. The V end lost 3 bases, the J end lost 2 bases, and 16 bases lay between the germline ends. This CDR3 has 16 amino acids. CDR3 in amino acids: CASSLKEVSFNYGYTF. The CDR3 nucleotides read TGTGCCAGCAGTTTGAAAGAGGTCAGCTTCAACTATGGCTACACCTTC.